This T cell receptor (beta chain) was recovered during a study of CD8 T cells in ankylosing spondylitis. General observations from the study: There was reportedly significant enrichment of clones that were disease-linked in matched ankylosing spondylitis synovial fluid. Some motif variants had been reported before (in reactive arthritis synovial fluid and blood). Blood of patients with ankylosing spondylitis appeared to be characterized by a TCR beta motif of several highly homologous variants.

The table lists this clonotype with a few counts. Its cognate antigen is unknown. Using quantitative 5'-RACE with molecular barcodes, the authors made TCR beta libraries. From the 5' RACE reads, TCRdb called clonotypes with MiXCR, one entry per CDR3 protein. The sample includes about 130,000 distinct CDR3 sequences, approximately 7.4% of them seen just once. Sample: blood, either unsorted or a sorted T cell fraction (not recorded which). This sequence was found in a female donor with ankylosing spondylitis or in good health (not recorded which).

CDR3 amino acids: CASTRGTGLNTEAFF. CDR3 DNA: TGTGCCAGCACGCGTGGGACAGGGCTGAACACTGAAGCTTTCTTT. This chain joins TRBV7-6 and TRBJ1-1; TRBD1 matches at 9 bases. The germline gives CDR1 SGHVS, CDR2 FNYEAQ. Germline trimming cut 7 bases from V and 0 bases from J; bases unmatched to any gene: 6. The CDR3 covers 15 residues.